This TCR beta chain was observed in a study of blood T cell repertoires in COVID-19. Study-level background: PBMCs, B-cell-depleted T cells, or T cells were the source of the cDNA or gDNA that made up the material.

Authors' methods: Amplification with reference gene primers provided the estimates of nucleated cell counts. Assay: immunoSEQ multiplex PCR; the TCRdb copy retains only in-frame clones and omits some. That table furnishes V, J and clone size, whereas the DNA furnished D and trimming. Here the sample spans around 320,000 clones, around 85% being singletons. The V gene end was trimmed by 3 bases and the J gene end by 3 bases; junction bases not matched to a gene: 4. The CDR3 consists of 15 residues. Per the germline V gene, CDR1 is SGHRS and CDR2 is YFSETQ. Sequencing was carried out using peripheral blood. The clonotype was recovered from a human donor in a cohort sampled during active COVID-19. This chain uses TRBV5-1 with TRBJ1-1; the match to TRBD1 covers 11 bases. Here the CDR3 DNA reads TGCGCCAGCAGCTGGACAGGGGGCGGCGACACTGAAGCTTTCTTT. Amino acid sequence: CASSWTGGGDTEAFF.